This T cell receptor beta chain comes out of a study of response to subunit inactivated influenza vaccine. CDR3 length: 14 amino acids. Germline V gene sequence: CDR1 SQVTM, CDR2 ANQGSEA. Trimming removed 6 bases from V and 0 bases from J; junction bases left unmatched: 4. TCRdb analysed the RT-PCR reads with MiXCR anew, one entry per CDR3 protein. The data show about 520,000 distinct CDR3 sequences, with about a tenth seen just once and around 12% held by the top ten. Findings and caveats of the study: Authors suggested seasonal influenza vaccinations each recruit few new T cells.

As for this clonotype: Its specificity is unknown.

The source was PBMCs from blood, collected roughly 6 weeks after vaccination. This TCR derives from a man aged 50-59 years who received an inactivated influenza vaccine. The rearrangement links TRBV29-1 to TRBJ2-2; TRBD2 matches at 7 bases. The CDR3 sequence is CSVQRGTNTGELFF. DNA of the CDR3: TGCAGCGTCCAGCGGGGTACGAACACCGGGGAGCTGTTTTTT.